The T cell receptor beta chain under discussion was sequenced for a study of CD4 T cell repertoires in COVID-19. About this clone itself: The antigen is not known.

Data came from immunoSEQ multiplex PCR; TCRdb stores just in-frame clones and leaves some out. The data contain over 75,000 clones, around 82% of them singletons. The germline V gene encodes CDR1 SGHRS and CDR2 YFSETQ. The CDR3 is made up of 15 amino acids. Trimming shortened V by 0 bases and J by 7 bases, and 11 bases separated the two germline ends. Regarding the study as a whole: Between about 6.5 and 27% of SARS-CoV-2 clonotypes also appeared in SARS-CoV and/or HKU1 spike cultures.

No culture step preceded sequencing of the ex vivo isolated memory T cells. The rearrangement links TRBV5-1 to TRBJ1-6; D may be TRBD1 (6 bases). The receptor comes from a human donor who had COVID-19. This specimen was CD4+ T cells from peripheral blood, taken after recovery from COVID-19. CDR3 sequence reads: CASSLEGGRNSPLHF. Here the CDR3 DNA reads TGCGCCAGCAGCTTGGAAGGGGGGAGAAATTCACCCCTCCACTTT. The whole variable domain, filled in from reference TRBV5-1 and TRBJ1-6, reads KAGVTQTPRYLIKTRGQQVTLSCSPISGHRSVSWYQQTPGQGLQFLFEYFSETQRNKGNFPGRFSGRQFSNSRSEMNVSTLELGDSALYLCASSLEGGRNSPLHFGNGTRLTVT.